These 18 T cell receptor beta chains were all obtained from the same sample, sequenced in a study of blood T cell repertoires in COVID-19. Sequencing was performed with immunoSEQ multiplex PCR; in TCRdb, only in-frame clones are kept and a portion is missing. The table has 150,000 to 200,000 clones, about 78% seen once; the top ten hold 15% to 20%. The source material was PBMCs or T cells enriched from blood (not recorded which). These receptors were taken from a woman aged 50 to 65 who had recovered from COVID-19.

The chain recombines TRBV19 with TRBJ2-1; 9 bases map to TRBD2. Trimming at V came to 3 bases and at J to 1 base, leaving 10 bases not matched to a gene. Germline CDR1 reads LNHDA; CDR2 reads SQIVND (reference sequence). The CDR3 length is 18 residues. CDR3 sequence: CASSIPRLADSSYNEQFF. CDR3 bases: TGTGCCAGTAGTATCCCACGACTAGCGGATTCTTCCTACAATGAGCAGTTCTTC.

This chain uses TRBV18 with TRBJ2-1; 9 positions agree with TRBD2. The V segment lost 0 bases and the J segment 7 bases; nucleotides outside the gene matches: 7. The CDR3 contains 16 residues. The germline gives CDR1 KGHSH, CDR2 LQKENI. In nucleotides, the CDR3 is TGTGCCAGCTCACCACCAATCGCGGGAGGGCCAAATGAGCAGTTCTTC. The encoded protein is CASSPPIAGGPNEQFF.

Only one count was recorded for this clone. This sequence joins TRBV27 and TRBJ2-1; perhaps TRBD1 as D (5 bases). This CDR3 region has 14 residues. Germline CDR1 MNHEY, CDR2 SMNVEV (reference sequence). Trimming left V 6 bases short and J 2 bases short, with 11 bases between. CDR3 sequence reads: CASSFQGTYNEQFF. DNA for the CDR3: TGTGCCAGCAGCTTCCAGGGTACCTACAATGAGCAGTTCTTC.

This chain connects TRBV6-5 to TRBJ1-1; TRBD1 might be the D (5 bases). The CDR3 is 12 residues long. Trimming stripped 5 bases from V and 6 bases from J, with 10 bases between. Germline CDR1 reads MNHEY; CDR2 reads SVGAGI. This chain's CDR3 is CASSQGGAEAFF. DNA for the CDR3: TGTGCCAGCAGTCAGGGAGGGGCTGAAGCTTTCTTT.

The chain recombines TRBV28 with TRBJ2-7, with D tentatively TRBD2 (5 bases). Trimming stripped 5 bases from V and 6 bases from J, with 26 bases between. Germline CDR1 is MDHEN and CDR2 is SYDVKM. The CDR3 spans 17 residues. CDR3 region: CASSLASGGGSPSEQYF. In DNA, the CDR3 is TGTGCCAGCAGTCTCGCGTCGGGCGGAGGTTCTCCTAGCGAGCAGTACTTC.

Here the CDR3 DNA reads TGTGCCAGCAGGACGGCGGGATTCGAAAAACTGTTTTTT. Its protein product is CASRTAGFEKLFF. The chain has TRBV2 and TRBJ1-4; D unclear. The germline gives CDR1 SNHLY, CDR2 FYNNEI. The CDR3 consists of 13 residues. Trimming left V 6 bases short and J 8 bases short, with 13 bases between.

CDR3 loop: CASSLVDGEGAIGYTF. In DNA form, the CDR3 reads TGCGCCAGCAGCTTGGTGGATGGAGAGGGGGCGATTGGCTACACCTTC. The V and J genes are TRBV5-1 and TRBJ1-2; 7 bases match TRBD1. Per germline, CDR1 SGHRS and CDR2 YFSETQ. The CDR3 extends over 16 amino acids. V lost 0 bases to trimming and J lost 7 bases; unmatched junction nucleotides: 12.

This clone was observed a single time. The chain employs TRBV6-2 or TRBV6-3 and TRBJ2-7; TRBD2 matches 7 bases. The germline V gene encodes CDR1 MNHEY and CDR2 SVGEGT. J was trimmed by 5 bases and V by 2 bases; bases with no gene match: 6. The length of the CDR3 is 14 residues. CDR3: CASSYEPRGDEQYF. For the CDR3, the DNA is TGTGCCAGCAGTTACGAACCCCGGGGGGACGAGCAGTACTTC.

This clone was recorded a few times. V gene TRBV28 combines with J gene TRBJ2-1, with 9 bases fitting TRBD2. CDR1 is MDHEN and CDR2 is SYDVKM in the germline V gene. The J segment lost 7 bases and the V segment lost 5 bases, leaving 9 bases of the junction unmatched. CDR3 length: 15 amino acids. Here the CDR3 reads CASSPTAGGPNEQFF. The CDR3 DNA is TGTGCCAGCAGTCCTACTGCGGGAGGGCCGAATGAGCAGTTCTTC.

The chain joins TRBV5-1 to TRBJ2-2, with no clear D. Germline V gene lookup returns CDR1 SGHRS and CDR2 YFSETQ. The V end lost 3 bases, the J end lost 4 bases, and 10 bases lay between the germline ends. The CDR3 has 14 amino acids. The CDR3 sequence is CASSSNPGTGELFF. The CDR3 region has the DNA TGCGCCAGCAGCTCCAATCCGGGCACCGGGGAGCTGTTTTTT.

This chain uses TRBV7-8 with TRBJ1-5, with a tentative D call TRBD1 (5 bases). Deletions cut 4 bases from V and 9 bases from J, with 16 bases between. Germline V lookup: CDR1 SGHVS, CDR2 FQNEAQ. The CDR3 is 14 amino acids. The DNA of the CDR3 is TGTGCCAGCAGCTCAGGGACTGGGATGGTGCCCCAGCATTTT. Translated: CASSSGTGMVPQHF.

In its sample, this clone was seen once. The V and J genes are TRBV29-1 and TRBJ1-3, with 8 bases matching TRBD1. Germline V gene sequence: CDR1 SQVTM, CDR2 ANQGSEA. The J segment lost 0 bases and the V segment lost 7 bases, leaving 5 bases of the junction unmatched. This CDR3 is 14 amino acids long. CDR3 coding DNA: TGCAGCGCCGATACAGGGGGCTCTGGAAACACCATATATTTT. It translates to CSADTGGSGNTIYF.

This chain connects TRBV18 to TRBJ1-5, with 8 positions matching TRBD1. From germline, CDR1 is KGHSH and CDR2 LQKENI. V shed 2 bases, J shed 5 bases, and the junction held 5 bases outside the gene matches. The CDR3 covers 15 residues. This CDR3 reads CASSPGQGWDQPQHF. In nucleotides, the CDR3 is TGTGCCAGCTCACCAGGACAGGGCTGGGATCAGCCCCAGCATTTT.

This rearrangement joins TRBV30 to TRBJ1-6; no definite D call. V dropped 5 bases and J dropped 9 bases, with 8 bases sitting between them. This CDR3 spans 11 amino acids. Germline-derived CDR1 and CDR2 are GTSNPN and SVGIG (reference sequence). CDR3 sequence: CAWSPRSPLHF. The CDR3 DNA is TGTGCCTGGTCTCCTCGTTCACCCCTCCACTTT.

The rearrangement uses TRBV9 and TRBJ2-5; tentative D call: TRBD2 (5 bases). Germline V lookup: CDR1 SGDLS, CDR2 YYNGEE. V lost 4 bases and J lost 5, with 12 bases in between. The CDR3 has 13 residues. CDR3 sequence (DNA): TGTGCCAGCAGCCGTGGCGGGCGGGAGACCCAGTACTTC. Amino acid sequence: CASSRGGRETQYF.

The rearrangement links TRBV29-1 to TRBJ1-1; D is unclear. The V end was cut by 4 bases, the J end by 10 bases, with 13 bases between. Germline V lookup: CDR1 SQVTM, CDR2 ANQGSEA. The CDR3 covers 11 residues. The CDR3 loop is CSVGAGKTAFF. The CDR3 DNA follows: TGCAGCGTTGGGGCAGGCAAAACAGCTTTCTTT.

The chain joins TRBV5-1 to TRBJ1-4; 9 bases agree with TRBD1. The CDR3 totals 15 residues. Germline V CDR1 and CDR2: SGHRS, YFSETQ. With V trimmed by 1 base and J by 7 bases, 5 bases remained unmatched. The CDR3 nucleotides are TGCGCCAGCAGCTTGCTGGGACAGGGAGCTGAAAAACTGTTTTTT. Residues: CASSLLGQGAEKLFF.

The V call is TRBV2, the J call TRBJ2-5; D is possibly TRBD2 (5 bases). The CDR3 loop spans 13 amino acids. Per germline, CDR1 SNHLY and CDR2 FYNNEI. V lost 6 bases and J 3 bases, leaving 11 bases between the germline ends. CDR3 sequence: CASRDWEKETQYF. CDR3 bases: TGTGCCAGCAGGGACTGGGAGAAAGAGACCCAGTACTTC.